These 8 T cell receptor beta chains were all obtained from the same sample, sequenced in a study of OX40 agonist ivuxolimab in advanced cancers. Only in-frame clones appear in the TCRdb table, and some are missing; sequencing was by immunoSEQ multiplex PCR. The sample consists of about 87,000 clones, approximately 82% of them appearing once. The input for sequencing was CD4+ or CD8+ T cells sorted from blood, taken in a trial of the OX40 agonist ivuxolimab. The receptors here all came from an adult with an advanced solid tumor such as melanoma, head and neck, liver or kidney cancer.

Here the CDR3 reads CASSFRPSDYEQYF. The CDR3 nucleotides read TGTGCCAGCAGCTTTCGTCCCAGCGACTACGAGCAGTACTTC. The rearrangement joins TRBV11-2 to TRBJ2-7; no reliable D call. This CDR3 is 14 amino acids long. V shed 3 bases and J shed 3 bases, with 12 bases lying between them. The germline CDR1 and CDR2 sequences are SGHAT and FQNNGV.

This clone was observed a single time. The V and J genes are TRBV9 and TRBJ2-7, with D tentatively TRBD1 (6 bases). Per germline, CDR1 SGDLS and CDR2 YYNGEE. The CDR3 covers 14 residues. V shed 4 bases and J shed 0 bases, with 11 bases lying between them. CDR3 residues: CASSSLTGSYEQYF. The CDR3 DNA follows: TGTGCCAGCAGCTCGCTGACAGGCTCCTACGAGCAGTACTTC.

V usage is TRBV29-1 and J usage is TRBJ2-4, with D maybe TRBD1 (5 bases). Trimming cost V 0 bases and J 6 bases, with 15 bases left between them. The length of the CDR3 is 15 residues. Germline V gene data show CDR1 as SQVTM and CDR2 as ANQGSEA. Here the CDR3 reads CSVEDLEGVRNIQYF. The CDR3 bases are TGCAGCGTTGAAGATCTTGAAGGGGTAAGAAACATTCAGTACTTC. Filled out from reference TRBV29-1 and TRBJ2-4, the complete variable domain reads SAVISQKPSRDICQRGTSLTIQCQVDSQVTMMFWYRQQPGQSLTLIATANQGSEATYESGFVIDKFPISRPNLTFSTLTVSNMSPEDSSIYLCSVEDLEGVRNIQYFGAGTRLSVL.

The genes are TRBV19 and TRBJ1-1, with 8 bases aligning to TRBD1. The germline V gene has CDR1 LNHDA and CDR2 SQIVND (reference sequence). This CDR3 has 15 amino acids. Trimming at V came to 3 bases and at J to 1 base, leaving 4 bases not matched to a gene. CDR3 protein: CASSIAGQGNTEAFF. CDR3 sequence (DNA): TGTGCCAGTAGTATTGCCGGACAGGGGAACACTGAAGCTTTCTTT.

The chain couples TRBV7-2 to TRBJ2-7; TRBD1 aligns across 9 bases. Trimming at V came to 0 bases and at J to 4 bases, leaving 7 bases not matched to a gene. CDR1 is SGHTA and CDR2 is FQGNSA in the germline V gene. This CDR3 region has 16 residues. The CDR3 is CASSLATGGKGYEQYF. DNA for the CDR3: TGTGCCAGCAGCTTAGCGACAGGGGGTAAAGGATACGAGCAGTACTTC.

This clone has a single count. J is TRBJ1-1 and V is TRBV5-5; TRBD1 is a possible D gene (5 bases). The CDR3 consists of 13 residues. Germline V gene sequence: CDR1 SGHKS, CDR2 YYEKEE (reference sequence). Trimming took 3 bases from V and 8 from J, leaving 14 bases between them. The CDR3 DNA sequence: TGTGCCAGCAGCTGGGGCCCAAGGGGAGAAGCTTTCTTT. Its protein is CASSWGPRGEAFF.

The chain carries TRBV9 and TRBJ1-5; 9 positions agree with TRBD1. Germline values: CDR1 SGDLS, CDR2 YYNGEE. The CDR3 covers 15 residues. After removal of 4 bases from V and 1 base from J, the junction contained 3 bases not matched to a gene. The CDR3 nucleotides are TGTGCCAGCAGCTTACAGGGGGCGAGCAATCAGCCCCAGCATTTT. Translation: CASSLQGASNQPQHF.

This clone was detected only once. The CDR3 reads CASRLLSGGTYNEQFF. DNA of the CDR3: TGTGCCAGCCGGTTGCTGTCGGGGGGGACCTACAATGAGCAGTTCTTC. The rearrangement joins TRBV5-6 to TRBJ2-1; the match to TRBD2 covers 8 bases. The CDR3 sequence is 16 residues long. Trimming took 7 bases from V and 2 from J; bases not matched to a gene: 11. In germline, CDR1 is SGHDT, CDR2 YYEEEE.